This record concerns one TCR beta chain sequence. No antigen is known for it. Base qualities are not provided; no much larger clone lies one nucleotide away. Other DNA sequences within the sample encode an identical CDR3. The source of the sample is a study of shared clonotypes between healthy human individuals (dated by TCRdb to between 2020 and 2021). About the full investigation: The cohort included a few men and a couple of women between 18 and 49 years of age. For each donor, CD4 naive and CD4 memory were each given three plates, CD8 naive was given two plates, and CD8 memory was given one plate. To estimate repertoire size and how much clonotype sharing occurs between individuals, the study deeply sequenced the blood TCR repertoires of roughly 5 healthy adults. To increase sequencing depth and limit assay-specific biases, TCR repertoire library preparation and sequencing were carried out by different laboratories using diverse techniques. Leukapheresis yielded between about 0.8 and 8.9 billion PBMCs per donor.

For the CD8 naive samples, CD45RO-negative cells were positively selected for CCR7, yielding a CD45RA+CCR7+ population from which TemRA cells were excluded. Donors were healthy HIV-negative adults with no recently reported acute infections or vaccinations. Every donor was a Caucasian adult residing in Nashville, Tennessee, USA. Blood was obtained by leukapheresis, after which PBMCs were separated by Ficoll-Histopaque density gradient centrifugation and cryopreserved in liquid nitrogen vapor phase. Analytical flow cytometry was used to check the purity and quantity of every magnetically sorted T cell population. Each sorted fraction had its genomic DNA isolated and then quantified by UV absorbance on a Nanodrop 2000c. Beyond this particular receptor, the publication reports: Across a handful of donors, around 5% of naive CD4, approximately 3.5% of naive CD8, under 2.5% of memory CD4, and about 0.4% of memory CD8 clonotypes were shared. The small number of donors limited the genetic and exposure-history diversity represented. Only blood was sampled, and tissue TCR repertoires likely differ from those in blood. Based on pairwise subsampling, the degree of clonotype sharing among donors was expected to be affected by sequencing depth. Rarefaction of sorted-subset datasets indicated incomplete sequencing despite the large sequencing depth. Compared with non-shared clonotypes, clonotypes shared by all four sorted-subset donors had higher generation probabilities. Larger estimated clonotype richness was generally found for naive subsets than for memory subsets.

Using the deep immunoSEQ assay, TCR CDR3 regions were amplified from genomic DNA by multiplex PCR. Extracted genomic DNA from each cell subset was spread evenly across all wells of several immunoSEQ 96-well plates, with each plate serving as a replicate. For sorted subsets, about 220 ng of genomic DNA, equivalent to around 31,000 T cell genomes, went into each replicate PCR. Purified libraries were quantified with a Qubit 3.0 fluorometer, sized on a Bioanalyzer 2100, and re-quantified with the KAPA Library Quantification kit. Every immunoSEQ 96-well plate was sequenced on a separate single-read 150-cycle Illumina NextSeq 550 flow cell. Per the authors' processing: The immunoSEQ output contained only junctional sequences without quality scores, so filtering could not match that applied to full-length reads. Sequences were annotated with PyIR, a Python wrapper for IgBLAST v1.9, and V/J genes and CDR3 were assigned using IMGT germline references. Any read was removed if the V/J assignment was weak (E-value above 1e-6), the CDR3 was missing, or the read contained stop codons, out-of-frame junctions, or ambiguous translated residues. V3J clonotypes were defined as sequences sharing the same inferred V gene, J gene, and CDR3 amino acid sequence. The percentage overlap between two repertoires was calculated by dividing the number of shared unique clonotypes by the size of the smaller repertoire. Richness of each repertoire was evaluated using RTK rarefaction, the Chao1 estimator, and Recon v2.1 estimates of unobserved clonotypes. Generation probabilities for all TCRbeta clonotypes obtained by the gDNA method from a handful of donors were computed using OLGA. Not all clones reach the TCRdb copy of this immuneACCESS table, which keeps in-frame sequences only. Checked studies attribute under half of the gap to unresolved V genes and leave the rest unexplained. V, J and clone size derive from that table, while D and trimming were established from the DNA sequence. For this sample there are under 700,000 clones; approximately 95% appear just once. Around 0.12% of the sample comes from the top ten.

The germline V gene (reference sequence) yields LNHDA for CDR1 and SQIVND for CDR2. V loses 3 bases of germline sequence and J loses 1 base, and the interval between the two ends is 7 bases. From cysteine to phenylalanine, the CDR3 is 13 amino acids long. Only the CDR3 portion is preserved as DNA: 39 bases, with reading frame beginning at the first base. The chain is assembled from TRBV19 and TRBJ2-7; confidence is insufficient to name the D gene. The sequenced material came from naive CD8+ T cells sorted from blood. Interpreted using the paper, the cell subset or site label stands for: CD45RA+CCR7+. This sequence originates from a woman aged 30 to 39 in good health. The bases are TGTGCCAGTAGTATTAGCAGTTCCTACGAGCAGTACTTC. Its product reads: CASSISSSYEQYF. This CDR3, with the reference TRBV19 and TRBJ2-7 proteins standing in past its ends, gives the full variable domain DGGITQSPKYLFRKEGQNVTLSCEQNLNHDAMYWYRQDPGQGLRLIYYSQIVNDFQKGDIAEGYSVSREKKESFPLTVTSAQKNPTAFYLCASSISSSYEQYFGPGTRLTVT.